This TCR beta chain was sequenced during a study of T cell responses to AZD1222 COVID-19 vaccine. The method was immunoSEQ multiplex PCR; TCRdb's version includes in-frame clones alone and lacks a portion of them. The sample holds about 160,000 clones, about 95% seen once. V shed 1 base and J 4 bases; nucleotides not matched to a gene: 8. Per the germline V gene, CDR1 is LGHNA and CDR2 is YNFKEQ. The CDR3 sequence is 17 residues long. To note about this clone: The antigen is undetermined.

Study-wide points: Among those given AZD1222, only 5 to 7 were seropositive at baseline. Repertoire sampling was restricted to post-peak T cell response timepoints.

The chain carries TRBV4-2 and TRBJ2-2; TRBD1 aligns across 8 bases. Material: peripheral blood, obtained on day 0 of AZD1222 vaccination. This TCR derives from an adult in good health. This CDR3 is CASSQVRGQGATGELFF. DNA for the CDR3: TGTGCCAGCAGCCAAGTCCGAGGACAGGGAGCCACCGGGGAGCTGTTTTTT.